The 2 T cell receptor beta chains reported below all come from one sample, sequenced in a study of CD8 T cells in Susac syndrome. Reverse transcription used about 0.45 to 1 ug RNA and random hexamers. TCRdb analysed the immunoSEQ multiplex PCR reads with MiXCR anew, one entry per CDR3 protein. The top ten hold more than 0.095% of the sample, which has 100,000 to 150,000 distinct CDR3 sequences, about 95% seen once. Sample: CD4+ T cells from PBMCs. Every receptor here comes from a human donor in good health.

The rearrangement links TRBV3-1 to TRBJ2-1; the match to TRBD2 covers 9 bases. The germline gives CDR1 LGHDT, CDR2 YNNKEL (reference sequence). With V trimmed by 4 bases and J by 5 bases, 9 bases remained unmatched. There are 16 residues in the CDR3. The CDR3 DNA follows: TGTGCCAGCAGCCCCCTGACTAGCGGAGATAACAATGAGCAGTTCTTC. Translation: CASSPLTSGDNNEQFF.

The gene calls are TRBV20-1 and TRBJ2-6; D call uncertain. Germline CDR1 reads DFQATT; CDR2 reads SNEGSKA (reference sequence). Trimming shortened V by 1 base and J by 1 base, and 17 bases separated the two germline ends. This CDR3 is 18 amino acids long. The CDR3 spells CSARADAPALSGANVLTF. The CDR3 bases are TGCAGTGCTAGAGCCGACGCCCCCGCCCTATCTGGGGCCAACGTCCTGACTTTC.